This T cell receptor beta chain was sequenced in a study of blood T cell repertoires in COVID-19. The wider study: Samples representing acute and convalescent COVID-19 were sourced from the United States, Italy and Spain.

Only in-frame clones appear in the TCRdb table, and some are missing; sequencing was by immunoSEQ multiplex PCR. The top ten clones hold roughly 9.4% of a sample with 100,000 or so clones, 75% to 85% of them seen once. Per the germline V gene, CDR1 is MDHEN and CDR2 is SYDVKM. The CDR3 runs to 18 residues. Unmatched junction bases numbered 14, after V lost 7 bases and J lost 0 bases. The genes are TRBV28 and TRBJ1-3; 8 nucleotides line up with TRBD1. The TCR was taken from a woman between 65 and 79 years old with acute or convalescent COVID-19. Sequences were obtained from peripheral blood. The CDR3 region is CASIPQGAAIYSGNTIYF. The CDR3 nucleotides read TGTGCCAGCATTCCCCAGGGGGCCGCCATTTACTCTGGAAACACCATATATTTT.